Here is one TCR beta chain with its context. Naive CD8 isolation took CD45RO-negative cells positively selected for CCR7 and excluded terminally differentiated effector memory CD45RA+ cells. The data are from a study of shared clonotypes between healthy human individuals. Assay: immunoSEQ multiplex PCR; the TCRdb copy retains only in-frame clones and omits some. Of about 580,000 clones in the sample, roughly 98% are singletons; the top ten hold more than 0.3%. Sequenced material: naive CD8+ T cells sorted from blood. The sequence derives from a man aged 25-40 years in good health.

This CDR3 reads CASSIRSSNGYTF. CDR3 bases: TGTGCCAGCAGCATTAGGAGTTCAAATGGCTACACCTTC. The rearrangement links TRBV5-6 to TRBJ1-2; D is undetermined. CDR1 is SGHDT, CDR2 YYEEEE, per germline. The V and J ends lost 4 bases and 6 bases respectively, with 13 bases between them. The CDR3 length is 13 residues.